Below, 28 T cell receptor beta chains from the same sample are listed, as sequenced in a study of early T cells in non-severe SARS-CoV-2 infection. One entry per CDR3 protein, called by TCRdb with MiXCR from the 5' RACE reads. The repertoire includes around 67,000 distinct CDR3 sequences, approximately 10% of them detected once, and 3% to 4% sits in the top ten. Sequenced: whole blood. These receptors originate from an adult who was a healthcare worker with PCR-confirmed SARS-CoV-2 infection or an uninfected control (not recorded which).

The J gene is TRBJ2-7, the V gene TRBV5-5; 10 bases match TRBD1. Germline lookup yields CDR1 SGHKS and CDR2 YYEKEE (reference sequence). V lost 5 bases and J lost 5; bases outside the gene matches: 7. The CDR3 loop spans 14 amino acids. CDR3 sequence: CASSPRTGGNEQYF. DNA of the CDR3: TGTGCCAGCAGTCCCCGGACAGGGGGAAACGAGCAGTACTTC.

In DNA form, the CDR3 reads TGTGCCAGCAGCCCCTGGACTCGCTCTGGGGCCAACGTCCTGACTTTC. It specifies CASSPWTRSGANVLTF. The rearrangement joins TRBV3-1 to TRBJ2-6; possibly TRBD2 for D (5 bases). The CDR3 is made up of 16 amino acids. The V and J ends lost 4 bases and 0 bases respectively, with 10 bases between them. Per germline, CDR1 LGHDT and CDR2 YNNKEL (reference sequence). The whole variable domain, filled in from reference TRBV3-1 and TRBJ2-6, reads DTAVSQTPKYLVTQMGNDKSIKCEQNLGHDTMYWYKQDSKKFLKIMFSYNNKELIINETVPNRFSPKSPDKAHLNLHINSLELGDSAVYFCASSPWTRSGANVLTFGAGSRLTVL.

The J gene is TRBJ2-7, the V gene TRBV10-3, with 9 bases that match TRBD1. Germline CDR1 is ENHRY and CDR2 is SYGVKD. V dropped 6 bases and J dropped 2; count of bases not matched to a gene: 8. CDR3 size: 15 residues. The CDR3 region is CAISDPTGGPYEQYF. The CDR3 DNA follows: TGTGCCATCAGCGACCCGACAGGGGGTCCCTACGAGCAGTACTTC.

There are a few counts of this clonotype. The rearrangement links TRBV18 to TRBJ1-2; maybe TRBD1 (5 bases). The CDR3 runs to 16 residues. Trimming removed 3 bases at V and 2 bases at J, with 16 bases between. Looked up from germline, CDR1 is KGHSH and CDR2 is LQKENI. CDR3 coding DNA: TGTGCCAGCTCACCTCCCCCGGGGGATCCGAACTATGGCTACACCTTC. Its protein is CASSPPPGDPNYGYTF. Supplemented by reference TRBV18 and TRBJ1-2, the full variable domain reads NAGVMQNPRHLVRRRGQEARLRCSPMKGHSHVYWYRQLPEEGLKFMVYLQKENIIDESGMPKERFSAEFPKEGPSILRIQQVVRGDSAAYFCASSPPPGDPNYGYTFGSGTRLTVV.

The rearrangement joins TRBV6-4 to TRBJ2-2; no reliable D call. Germline V CDR1 and CDR2: MRHNA, SNTAGT. Trimming stripped 7 bases from V and 0 bases from J, with 9 bases between. The CDR3 contains 14 residues. The CDR3 loop is CASKAGPNTGELFF. The CDR3 DNA reads TGTGCCAGCAAGGCCGGGCCGAACACCGGGGAGCTGTTTTTT.

This clonotype was found many times. The gene calls are TRBV10-3 and TRBJ2-1; D possibly corresponds to TRBD2 (5 bases). Trimming pared 8 bases from V and 3 bases from J, leaving 8 bases between. CDR3 length equals 12 residues. Germline assignment: CDR1 ENHRY and CDR2 SYGVKD. CDR3 residues: CAIARGYNEQFF. DNA of the CDR3: TGTGCCATCGCACGGGGCTACAATGAGCAGTTCTTC.

The CDR3 DNA follows: TGTGCCAGCAGCGAGGTGGCCCCGACCGGTCTTGGGAACGGTACGCAGTATTTT. It translates to CASSEVAPTGLGNGTQYF. The gene calls are TRBV6-6 and TRBJ2-3, with unresolved D. The germline V gene encodes CDR1 MNHNY and CDR2 SVGAGI (reference sequence). The ends were cut back, 6 bases at V and 8 bases at J, with 30 bases in the middle. The CDR3 covers 18 residues.

This clonotype was counted at least ten times. The chain uses TRBV3-1 and TRBJ1-1; 7 bases match TRBD1. The ends lost 6 bases at V and 3 bases at J; junction bases unmatched: 10. CDR3 length: 15 residues. Germline V gives CDR1 LGHDT, CDR2 YNNKEL (reference sequence). The CDR3 loop is CASSPTGARDTEAFF. In nucleotides, the CDR3 is TGTGCCAGCAGTCCCACAGGGGCACGGGACACTGAAGCTTTCTTT.

The chain links TRBV12-3 or TRBV12-4 to TRBJ1-1, with 8 positions matching TRBD1. This CDR3 comprises 14 residues. The V gene end was trimmed by 5 bases and the J gene end by 4 bases; junction bases not matched to a gene: 6. Written as DNA, the CDR3 is TGTGCCAGCAGTACGACAGGGGTGGGCACTGAAGCTTTCTTT. Protein: CASSTTGVGTEAFF.

This clonotype showed up many times. For the CDR3, the DNA is TGTGCCAGCATTTCCCCGACTAGCGGGAGTCTGGCGGAGACCCAGTACTTC. Encoded protein: CASISPTSGSLAETQYF. The V and J genes are TRBV28 and TRBJ2-5; TRBD2 matches 12 bases. CDR3 size: 17 residues. Germline V gives CDR1 MDHEN, CDR2 SYDVKM. The V and J ends lost 7 bases and 5 bases, in that order; junction bases with no gene match: 14.

Ten or more counts support this clonotype. The rearrangement joins TRBV18 to TRBJ1-2; TRBD1 matches 11 bases. Germline V lookup: CDR1 KGHSH, CDR2 LQKENI. V lost 3 bases to trimming and J lost 6 bases; unmatched junction nucleotides: 0. The CDR3 sequence is 13 residues long. CDR3 sequence reads: CASSPGQGDGYTF. In DNA form, the CDR3 reads TGTGCCAGCTCACCGGGACAGGGGGATGGCTACACCTTC.

The chain carries TRBV11-2 and TRBJ2-3; 13 bases agree with TRBD2. The CDR3 is 16 amino acids. Trimming at V came to 5 bases and at J to 2 bases, leaving 4 bases not matched to a gene. The germline CDR1 and CDR2 sequences are SGHAT and FQNNGV. The CDR3 sequence: CASSPGLAGTTDTQYF. In nucleotides, the CDR3 is TGTGCCAGCAGCCCGGGACTAGCGGGAACCACAGATACGCAGTATTTT.

The chain joins TRBV4-1 to TRBJ2-3, with a possible D match to TRBD2 (6 bases). CDR1 and CDR2 (germline): MGHRA, YSYEKL. The CDR3 sequence is 15 residues long. Trimming stripped 1 base from V and 2 bases from J, with 10 bases between. CDR3 residues: CASSQGAGPTDTQYF. The DNA for the CDR3 is TGCGCCAGCAGCCAAGGTGCGGGGCCCACAGATACGCAGTATTTT.

This clonotype was counted a few times. The CDR3 DNA reads TGTGCCAGCAGCCAAGCGTACTTGGACGAGCAGTACTTC. Its protein is CASSQAYLDEQYF. The chain joins TRBV3-1 to TRBJ2-7, with D unclear. V was shortened by 1 base and J by 5 bases, with 9 bases between the two germline ends. This CDR3 region has 13 residues. Per germline, CDR1 LGHDT and CDR2 YNNKEL (reference sequence).

The rearrangement links TRBV19 to TRBJ2-1; D gene unclear. CDR3 length equals 15 residues. V lost 3 bases, J lost 5 bases, and 14 bases lay in between. CDR1 is LNHDA, CDR2 SQIVND, per germline (reference sequence). CDR3: CASSISSFPHNEQFF. In nucleotides, the CDR3 is TGTGCCAGTAGTATTTCAAGCTTCCCCCACAATGAGCAGTTCTTC.

The table lists this clonotype with many counts. This sequence joins TRBV29-1 and TRBJ2-5, with D maybe TRBD1 (6 bases). The CDR3 has 11 residues. The germline V gene encodes CDR1 SQVTM and CDR2 ANQGSEA. Trimming stripped 7 bases from V and 7 bases from J, with 13 bases between. CDR3: CSGSRGRTQYF. CDR3 sequence (DNA): TGCAGCGGGTCCAGGGGCCGGACCCAGTACTTC. The full variable domain, completed using reference TRBV29-1 and TRBJ2-5, is SAVISQKPSRDICQRGTSLTIQCQVDSQVTMMFWYRQQPGQSLTLIATANQGSEATYESGFVIDKFPISRPNLTFSTLTVSNMSPEDSSIYLCSGSRGRTQYFGPGTRLLVL.

The gene calls are TRBV29-1 and TRBJ2-1, with TRBD2 identical over 10 bases. V lost 7 bases and J lost 3; bases outside the gene matches: 15. Germline V lookup: CDR1 SQVTM, CDR2 ANQGSEA. This CDR3 has 17 residues. The CDR3 protein is CSGTFSGGKLGYNEQFF. In DNA, the CDR3 is TGCAGCGGGACATTTAGCGGGGGGAAGCTCGGCTACAATGAGCAGTTCTTC.

In this sample, this clonotype turned up a few times. The chain couples TRBV12-3 or TRBV12-4 to TRBJ2-1; D is possibly TRBD1 (6 bases). The V end was cut by 6 bases, the J end by 12 bases, with 15 bases between. CDR3 length: 12 amino acids. CDR3 in DNA: TGTGCCAGCAGCTCCCTATCAGGGGTGCAGTTCTTC. Amino acids: CASSSLSGVQFF.

This clonotype was picked up many times. The rearrangement uses TRBV21-1 and TRBJ2-1; the table's D call of TRBD1 was not tested on the DNA. TRBV21-1 is deemed a pseudogene. The CDR3 is 19 amino acids. The CDR3 here is CASSTTGAVPRCSYNEQFF. CDR3 nucleotide sequence: TGTGCCAGCAGCACTACAGGGGCTGTTCCCCGGTGCTCCTACAATGAGCAGTTCTTC.

Ten or more counts support this clonotype. The chain uses TRBV6-2 or TRBV6-3 and TRBJ2-7, with 7 bases matching TRBD1. This CDR3 region has 14 residues. Germline V lookup: CDR1 MNHEY, CDR2 SVGEGT. V dropped 9 bases and J dropped 2; count of bases not matched to a gene: 10. In DNA form, the CDR3 reads TGTGCCAGTACAGGGGTCTCCGTTACCTACGAGCAGTACTTC. Its translation is CASTGVSVTYEQYF.

This clonotype was seen a handful of times. The rearrangement links TRBV11-2 to TRBJ2-3; D ambiguous. The length of the CDR3 is 13 residues. V was clipped by 3 bases and J by 2 bases, with 6 bases between them. Germline V gene data show CDR1 as SGHAT and CDR2 as FQNNGV. CDR3: CASSFADTDTQYF. The CDR3 nucleotides read TGTGCCAGCAGCTTCGCCGACACAGATACGCAGTATTTT.

Points on this clonotype: This may arise from a read error, as a much more abundant clone is one base away. This rearrangement joins TRBV2 to TRBJ2-7; possible D gene TRBD2, 7 bases. Per germline, CDR1 SNHLY and CDR2 FYNNEI. V gave up 3 bases and J gave up 2 bases, with 17 bases separating them. This CDR3 contains 16 residues. The CDR3 DNA is TGTGCCAGCAGTGAGACGGGGGGCCCTAGCCCCTACGAGCAGTACTTC. This encodes CASSETGGPSPYEQYF.

There are many counts of this clonotype. This chain uses TRBV27 with TRBJ1-1, with 10 bases lining up with TRBD1. This CDR3 region has 15 residues. Germline-derived CDR1 and CDR2 are MNHEY and SMNVEV (reference sequence). V shed 5 bases, J shed 3 bases, and the junction held 6 bases outside the gene matches. CDR3 sequence (DNA): TGTGCCAGCAGTCCTAGGACAGGGGGTCACACTGAAGCTTTCTTT. Translating gives CASSPRTGGHTEAFF.

This clonotype occurred many times. The chain couples TRBV19 to TRBJ2-7, with TRBD1 matching over 7 bases. Germline CDR1 reads LNHDA; CDR2 reads SQIVND (reference sequence). This CDR3 is 15 amino acids long. Trimming took 2 bases from V and 2 from J; bases not matched to a gene: 6. This chain's CDR3 is CASSIRRQGPYEQYF. The CDR3 nucleotides are TGTGCCAGTAGTATAAGGAGACAGGGTCCCTACGAGCAGTACTTC. The full variable domain, in which reference TRBV19 and TRBJ2-7 provide the parts outside the CDR3, is DGGITQSPKYLFRKEGQNVTLSCEQNLNHDAMYWYRQDPGQGLRLIYYSQIVNDFQKGDIAEGYSVSREKKESFPLTVTSAQKNPTAFYLCASSIRRQGPYEQYFGPGTRLTVT.

The chain links TRBV29-1 to TRBJ1-3; D ambiguous. Germline V lookup: CDR1 SQVTM, CDR2 ANQGSEA. The ends were cut back, 3 bases at V and 0 bases at J, with 15 bases in the middle. The CDR3 is 16 residues long. In nucleotides, the CDR3 is TGCAGCGTTGAGGGCGGAACATTAAGCTCTGGAAACACCATATATTTT. This translates into CSVEGGTLSSGNTIYF. The full variable domain, its missing parts supplied by reference TRBV29-1 and TRBJ1-3, is SAVISQKPSRDICQRGTSLTIQCQVDSQVTMMFWYRQQPGQSLTLIATANQGSEATYESGFVIDKFPISRPNLTFSTLTVSNMSPEDSSIYLCSVEGGTLSSGNTIYFGEGSWLTVV.

This clonotype showed up many times. The CDR3 region is CASSHAAGGGRGKTQYF. Here the CDR3 DNA reads TGTGCCAGCAGCCACGCGGCTGGAGGGGGGCGCGGGAAGACCCAGTACTTC. The chain uses TRBV4-2 and TRBJ2-5; the D call may be TRBD1 or TRBD2 (6 bases each). Germline V gene data show CDR1 as LGHNA and CDR2 as YNFKEQ. The V and J ends lost 3 bases and 6 bases respectively, with 23 bases between them. CDR3 length: 17 amino acids.

This clonotype was observed many times. This sequence joins TRBV19 and TRBJ2-3, with 13 bases that match TRBD2. Trimming removed 3 bases from V and 6 bases from J; junction bases left unmatched: 6. Germline assignment: CDR1 LNHDA and CDR2 SQIVND (reference sequence). CDR3 size: 16 residues. For the CDR3, the DNA is TGTGCCAGTAGTATCCCACTAGCGGGAGGGGTGGATACGCAGTATTTT. As protein: CASSIPLAGGVDTQYF.

This clonotype was seen only a few times. The chain combines TRBV14 with TRBJ2-1, with D maybe TRBD2 (5 bases). Trimming removed 0 bases from V and 7 bases from J, with 13 bases in between. The CDR3 is 15 amino acids. CDR1 and CDR2 from the germline V gene are SGHDN and FVKESK. CDR3 in amino acids: CASSQERGGRNEQFF. The CDR3 DNA reads as TGTGCCAGCAGCCAAGAAAGAGGAGGCCGAAATGAGCAGTTCTTC.